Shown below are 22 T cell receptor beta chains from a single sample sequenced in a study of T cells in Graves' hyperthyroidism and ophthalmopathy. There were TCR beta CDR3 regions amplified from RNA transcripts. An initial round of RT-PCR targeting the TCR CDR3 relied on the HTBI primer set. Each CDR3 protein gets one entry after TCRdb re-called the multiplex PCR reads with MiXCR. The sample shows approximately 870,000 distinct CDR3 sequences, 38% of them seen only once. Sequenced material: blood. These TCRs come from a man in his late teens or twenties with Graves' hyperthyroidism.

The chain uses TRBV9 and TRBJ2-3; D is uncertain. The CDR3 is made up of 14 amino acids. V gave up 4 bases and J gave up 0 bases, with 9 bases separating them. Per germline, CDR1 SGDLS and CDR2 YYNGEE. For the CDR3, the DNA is TGTGCCAGCAGCCCCCGACCTAGCACAGATACGCAGTATTTT. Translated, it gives CASSPRPSTDTQYF.

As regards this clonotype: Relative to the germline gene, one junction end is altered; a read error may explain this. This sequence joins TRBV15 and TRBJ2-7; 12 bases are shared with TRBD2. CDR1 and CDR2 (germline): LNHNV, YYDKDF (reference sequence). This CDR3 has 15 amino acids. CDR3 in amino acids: CATSRTSGSSDEQYF. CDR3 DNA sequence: TGTGCCACCAGCAGGACTAGCGGGAGCTCCGACGAGCAGTACTTC.

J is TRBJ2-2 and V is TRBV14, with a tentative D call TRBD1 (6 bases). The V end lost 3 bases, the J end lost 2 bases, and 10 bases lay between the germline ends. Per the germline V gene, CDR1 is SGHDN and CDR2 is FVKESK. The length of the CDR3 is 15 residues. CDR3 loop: CASSQGAGNTGELFF. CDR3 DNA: TGTGCCAGCAGCCAGGGGGCCGGCAACACCGGGGAGCTGTTTTTT.

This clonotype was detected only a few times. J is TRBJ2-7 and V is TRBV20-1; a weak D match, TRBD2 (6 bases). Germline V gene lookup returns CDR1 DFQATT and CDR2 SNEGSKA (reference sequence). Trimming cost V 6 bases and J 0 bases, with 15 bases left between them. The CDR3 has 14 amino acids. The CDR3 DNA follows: TGCAGTGCAGATATGGGACTTAGCTCCTACGAGCAGTACTTC. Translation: CSADMGLSSYEQYF.

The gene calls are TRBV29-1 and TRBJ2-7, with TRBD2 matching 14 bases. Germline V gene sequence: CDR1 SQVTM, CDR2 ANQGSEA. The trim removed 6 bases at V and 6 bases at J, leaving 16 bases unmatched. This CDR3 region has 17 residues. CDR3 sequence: CSVIAVGTSGSRSEQYF. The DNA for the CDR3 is TGCAGCGTCATCGCGGTGGGGACTAGCGGGAGCAGGAGCGAGCAGTACTTC.

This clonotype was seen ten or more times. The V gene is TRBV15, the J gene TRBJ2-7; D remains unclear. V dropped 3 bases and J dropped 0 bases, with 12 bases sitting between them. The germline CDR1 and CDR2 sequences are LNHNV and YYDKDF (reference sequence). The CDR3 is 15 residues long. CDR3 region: CATSSRGPSSYEQYF. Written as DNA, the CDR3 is TGTGCCACCAGCAGTAGAGGACCGAGCTCCTACGAGCAGTACTTC.

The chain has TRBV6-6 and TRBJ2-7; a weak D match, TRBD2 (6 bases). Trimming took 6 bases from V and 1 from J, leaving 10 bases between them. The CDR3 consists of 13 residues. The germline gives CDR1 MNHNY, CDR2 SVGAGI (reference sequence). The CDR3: CASRPGLSYEQYF. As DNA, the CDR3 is TGTGCCAGCAGGCCGGGACTTTCCTACGAGCAGTACTTC.

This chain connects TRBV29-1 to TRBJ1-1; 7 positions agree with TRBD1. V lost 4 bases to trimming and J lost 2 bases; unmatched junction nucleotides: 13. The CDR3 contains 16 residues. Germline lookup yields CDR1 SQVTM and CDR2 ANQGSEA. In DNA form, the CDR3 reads TGCAGCGTTGCCCGACAGGGCCCACGCGGCAACACTGAAGCTTTCTTT. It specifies CSVARQGPRGNTEAFF.

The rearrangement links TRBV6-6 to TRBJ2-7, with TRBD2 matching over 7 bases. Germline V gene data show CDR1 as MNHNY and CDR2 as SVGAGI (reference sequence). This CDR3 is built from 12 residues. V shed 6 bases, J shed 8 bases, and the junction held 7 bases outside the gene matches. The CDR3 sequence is CASSGRGFQQYF. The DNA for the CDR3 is TGTGCCAGCAGCGGGCGGGGGTTCCAGCAGTACTTC.

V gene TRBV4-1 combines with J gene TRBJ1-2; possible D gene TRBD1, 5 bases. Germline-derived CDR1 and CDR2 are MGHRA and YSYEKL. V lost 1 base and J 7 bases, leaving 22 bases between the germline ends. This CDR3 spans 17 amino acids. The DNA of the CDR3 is TGCGCCAGCAGCCAAGGGCCTAGGGAGATCGGGGCGGGTGGCTACACCTTC. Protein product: CASSQGPREIGAGGYTF.

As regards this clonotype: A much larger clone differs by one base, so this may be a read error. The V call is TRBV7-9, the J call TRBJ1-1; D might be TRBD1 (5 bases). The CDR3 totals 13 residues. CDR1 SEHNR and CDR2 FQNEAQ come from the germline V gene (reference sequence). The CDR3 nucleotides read TGTGCCAGCGGCTTCCACGGGGCCACTGAAGCTTTCTTT. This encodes CASGFHGATEAFF.

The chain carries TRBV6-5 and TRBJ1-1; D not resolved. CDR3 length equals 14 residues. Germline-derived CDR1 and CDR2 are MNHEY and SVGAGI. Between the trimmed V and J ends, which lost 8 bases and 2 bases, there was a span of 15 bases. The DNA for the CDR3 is TGTGCCAGCCACCCAGTGGGGAGAAACACTGAAGCTTTCTTT. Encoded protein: CASHPVGRNTEAFF.

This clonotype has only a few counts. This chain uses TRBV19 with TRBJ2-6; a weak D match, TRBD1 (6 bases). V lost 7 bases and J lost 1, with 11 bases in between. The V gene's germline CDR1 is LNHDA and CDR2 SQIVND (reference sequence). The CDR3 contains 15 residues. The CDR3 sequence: CASNTGISGANVLTF. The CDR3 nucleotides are TGTGCCAGTAATACAGGGATATCTGGGGCCAACGTCCTGACTTTC. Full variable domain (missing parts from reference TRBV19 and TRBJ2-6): DGGITQSPKYLFRKEGQNVTLSCEQNLNHDAMYWYRQDPGQGLRLIYYSQIVNDFQKGDIAEGYSVSREKKESFPLTVTSAQKNPTAFYLCASNTGISGANVLTFGAGSRLTVL.

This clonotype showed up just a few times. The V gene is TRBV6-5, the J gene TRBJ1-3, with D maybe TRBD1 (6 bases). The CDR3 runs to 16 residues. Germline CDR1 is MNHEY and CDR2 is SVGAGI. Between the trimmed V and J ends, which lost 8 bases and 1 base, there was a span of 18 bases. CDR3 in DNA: TGTGCCAGCGGGGGGCCAGGGAGATTGTCTGGAAACACCATATATTTT. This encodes CASGGPGRLSGNTIYF.

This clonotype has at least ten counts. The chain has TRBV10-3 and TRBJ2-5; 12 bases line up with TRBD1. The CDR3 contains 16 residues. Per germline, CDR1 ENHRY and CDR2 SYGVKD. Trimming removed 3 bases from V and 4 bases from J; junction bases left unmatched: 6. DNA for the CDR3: TGTGCCATCAGTGATCGGGACAGGGGGCGCGGAGAGACCCAGTACTTC. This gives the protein CAISDRDRGRGETQYF.

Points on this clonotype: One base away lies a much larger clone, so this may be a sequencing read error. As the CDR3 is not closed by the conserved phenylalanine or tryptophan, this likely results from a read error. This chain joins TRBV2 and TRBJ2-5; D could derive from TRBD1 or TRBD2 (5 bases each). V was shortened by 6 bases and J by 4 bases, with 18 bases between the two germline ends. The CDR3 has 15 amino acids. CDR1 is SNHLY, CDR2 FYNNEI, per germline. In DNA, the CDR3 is TGTGCCAGCAGGAAGGGTCCAGGGAGTGGAGAGACCCAGTACCTC. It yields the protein CASRKGPGSGETQYL.

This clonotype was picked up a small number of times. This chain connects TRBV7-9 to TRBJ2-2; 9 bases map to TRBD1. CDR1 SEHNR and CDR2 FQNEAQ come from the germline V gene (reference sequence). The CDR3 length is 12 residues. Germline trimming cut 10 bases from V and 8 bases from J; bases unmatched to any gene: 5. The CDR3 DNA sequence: TGTGCCAAGGAACAGGGGGCTGGGGAGCTGTTTTTT. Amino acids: CAKEQGAGELFF.

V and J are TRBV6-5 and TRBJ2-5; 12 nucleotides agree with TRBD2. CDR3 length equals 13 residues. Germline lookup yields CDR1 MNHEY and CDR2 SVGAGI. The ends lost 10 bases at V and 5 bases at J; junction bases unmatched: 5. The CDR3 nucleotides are TGTGCCATCAGGACTAGCGGGGCGGAGACCCAGTACTTC. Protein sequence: CAIRTSGAETQYF.

CDR3 nucleotide sequence: TGTGCCAGCAGTTTAAAGGGCGGATTTGCTATGGGAGAGACCCAGTACTTC. Its translation is CASSLKGGFAMGETQYF. The V gene is TRBV11-1, the J gene TRBJ2-5; D is unresolved. Germline loops: CDR1 SGHAT, CDR2 FQDESV (reference sequence). Between the trimmed V and J ends, which lost 6 bases and 4 bases, there was a span of 24 bases. The CDR3 is made up of 17 amino acids.

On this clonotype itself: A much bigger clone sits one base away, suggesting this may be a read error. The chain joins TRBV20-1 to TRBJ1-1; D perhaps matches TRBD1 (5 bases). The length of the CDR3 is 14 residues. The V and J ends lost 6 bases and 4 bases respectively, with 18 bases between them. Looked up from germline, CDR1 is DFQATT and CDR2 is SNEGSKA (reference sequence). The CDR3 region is CSAIEGGGGTEAFF. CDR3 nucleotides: TGCAGTGCGATAGAGGGAGGCGGGGGCACTGAAGCTTTCTTT.

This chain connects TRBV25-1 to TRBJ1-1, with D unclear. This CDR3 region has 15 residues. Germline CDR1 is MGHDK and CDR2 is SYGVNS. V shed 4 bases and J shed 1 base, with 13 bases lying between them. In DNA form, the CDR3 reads TGTGCCAGCAGTGCTAGGGTCCGGAGGAACACTGAAGCTTTCTTT. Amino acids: CASSARVRRNTEAFF.

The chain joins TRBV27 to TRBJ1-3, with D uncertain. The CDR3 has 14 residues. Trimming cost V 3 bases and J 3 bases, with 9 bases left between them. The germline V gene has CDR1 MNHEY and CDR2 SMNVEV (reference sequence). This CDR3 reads CASSLKWGGNTIYF. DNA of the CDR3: TGTGCCAGCAGTTTGAAGTGGGGTGGAAACACCATATATTTT.